This TCR beta chain was recovered during a study of T cell responses to AZD1222 COVID-19 vaccine (dated by TCRdb to the early 2020s). Notes on the research overall: AZD1222 recipients given second doses at about 4 weeks or at about 12 weeks were pooled, since spike-specific TCR depth and breadth were not found to differ between the two schedules. A total of 230 to 250 trial participants underwent TCR sequencing, of whom more than 200 had received two doses of AZD1222 and roughly 26 had received two doses of the MenACWY control vaccine. Trial participants were enrolled into age subgroups of 18-55, 56-69 and 70-plus years, which contained around 140, 26 and 57 TCR-sequenced participants, respectively.

Results the study describes overall, beyond this receptor: Only five to seven AZD1222 recipients were SARS-CoV-2 seropositive at baseline, limiting conclusions about previously exposed vaccinees. The whole spike protein was spanned by vaccine-associated CD4 TCRs, and dominant responses were seen in regions 160-218 and 743-854. Because no samples from the day 14 peak response were available, repertoires could be characterized only after the peak T cell response. Participants were mostly white British and included more females than males, and it was suggested by the authors that clonal diversity may have been underestimated. The 56-69-year group was small, and its depth increase did not reach significance, likely because of low power. Epitopes outside the regions mutated in the B.1.351 and B.1.1.7 variants were reportedly recognized by nearly half of the unique spike-specific TCRs. After two AZD1222 doses, both the breadth and the depth of spike-specific TCRs were significantly higher than at day 0 and than in MenACWY recipients.

Concerning this clone: It lacks a known antigen. The sample holds no much larger clone one base away, and base qualities are not on file.

The time point label here, explained by the study, means: baseline before first vaccination. Vaccinee samples came from UK trials COV001 and COV002, including a single-blind randomized controlled phase 2/3 trial of AZD1222 (ChAdOx1 nCoV-19) in healthy adults. For TCRbeta chain sequencing, PBMC samples from trial participants were taken at day 0 and at day 28 after the second dose. The germline V gene (reference sequence) specifies LNHDA as CDR1 and SQIVND as CDR2. From cysteine to phenylalanine, the CDR3 is 16 amino acids long. Solely the CDR3 DNA is kept, with 48 bases framed from the first base. The junction shows trimming of 8 bases on V and 4 bases on J, and the gene matches do not reach 10 bases of it. The CDR3 regions of human TCRbeta chains were subjected to immunosequencing. On the authors' methods: Repertoire TCRs were checked for matches against a reference library of SARS-CoV-2-specific TCRs that had been generated using the MIRA antigen-specificity platform. Breadth was defined as the fraction of unique TCRs that were SARS-CoV-2-associated. Depth was defined as the fraction of total T cells that were SARS-CoV-2-associated. Using the MIRA data, each spike-specific TCR was mapped to the spike region that the TCR reacts to and placed in a CD4 or CD8 class. Log10-transformed breadth and depth values were compared by one-way ANOVA with Sidak's multiple comparisons tests. TCRdb's version of the immuneACCESS table is confined to in-frame rearrangements and falls short of the full clone set. An unresolved V gene accounts for under half of the shortfall where checked; the remainder is of unknown origin. V, J and clone size were drawn from that table, and D and trimming were deduced from the DNA. The sample table records roughly 150,000 clones; roughly 88% of these occur just once. Roughly 2.1% of the sample comes from the top ten.

This sequence was found in an adult in good health. This specimen was peripheral blood, taken on day 0 of AZD1222 vaccination. Recombination linked TRBV19 to TRBJ2-6, and 8 junctional nucleotides match TRBD1. The nucleotide sequence is given as TGTGCCAGTCGTAGGACAGGGACTGCCGGGGCCAACGTCCTGACTTTC. This is translated as CASRRTGTAGANVLTF.